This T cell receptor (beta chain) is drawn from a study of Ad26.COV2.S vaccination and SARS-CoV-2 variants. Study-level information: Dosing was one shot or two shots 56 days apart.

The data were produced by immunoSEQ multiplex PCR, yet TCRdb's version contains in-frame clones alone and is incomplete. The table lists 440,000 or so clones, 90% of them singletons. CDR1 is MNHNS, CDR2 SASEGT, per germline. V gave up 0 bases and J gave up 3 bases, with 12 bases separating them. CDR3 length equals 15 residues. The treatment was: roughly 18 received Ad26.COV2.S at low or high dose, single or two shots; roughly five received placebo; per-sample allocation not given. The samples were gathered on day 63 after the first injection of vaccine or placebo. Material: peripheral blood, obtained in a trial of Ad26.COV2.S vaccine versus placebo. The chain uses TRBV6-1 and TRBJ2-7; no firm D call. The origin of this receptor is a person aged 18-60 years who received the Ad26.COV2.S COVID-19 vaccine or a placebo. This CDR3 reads CASSEAQTLGYEQYF. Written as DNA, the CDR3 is TGTGCCAGCAGTGAAGCGCAGACATTGGGCTACGAGCAGTACTTC.